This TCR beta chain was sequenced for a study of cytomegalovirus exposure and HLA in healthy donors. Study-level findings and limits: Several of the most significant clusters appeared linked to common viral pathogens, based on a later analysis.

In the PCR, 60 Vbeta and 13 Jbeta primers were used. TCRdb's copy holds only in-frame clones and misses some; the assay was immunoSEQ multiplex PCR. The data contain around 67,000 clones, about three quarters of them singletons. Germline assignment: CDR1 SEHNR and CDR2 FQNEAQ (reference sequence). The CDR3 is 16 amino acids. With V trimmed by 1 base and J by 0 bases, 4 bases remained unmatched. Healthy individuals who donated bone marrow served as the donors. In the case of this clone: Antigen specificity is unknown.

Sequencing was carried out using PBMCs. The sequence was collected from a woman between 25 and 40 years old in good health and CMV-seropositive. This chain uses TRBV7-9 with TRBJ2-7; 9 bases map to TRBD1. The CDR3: CASSLVATGGSYEQYF. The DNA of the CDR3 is TGTGCCAGCAGCTTAGTCGCGACAGGGGGCTCCTACGAGCAGTACTTC. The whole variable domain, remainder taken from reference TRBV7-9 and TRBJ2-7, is DTGVSQNPRHKITKRGQNVTFRCDPISEHNRLYWYRQTLGQGPEFLTYFQNEAQLEKSRLLSDRFSAERPKGSFSTLEIQRTEQGDSAMYLCASSLVATGGSYEQYFGPGTRLTVT.